The text below deals with one T cell receptor (beta chain). The sample is drawn from a study of blood T cell repertoires in COVID-19. About the study: Sites across the United States, Italy and Spain contributed samples from acute and convalescent COVID-19. T cells, B-cell-depleted T cells, or PBMCs supplied cDNA or gDNA.

In the authors' workflow: The assay estimated nucleated cells by amplifying reference gene primers. Sequenced by immunoSEQ multiplex PCR; TCRdb stores in-frame clones only, minus some. That table supplies the V and J calls and clone size; D and trimming were determined from the DNA. The sample comprises some 110,000 clones, 86% of which are singletons, and roughly 4.5% rests with the top ten. There are 15 residues in the CDR3. Trimming removed 0 bases at V and 1 base at J, with 9 bases between. The germline V gene has CDR1 MNHNY and CDR2 SVGAGI (reference sequence). The sequence came from a man between 40 and 49 years old with acute or convalescent COVID-19. This chain joins TRBV6-6 and TRBJ1-1; D uncertain. The sample was peripheral blood. The CDR3 bases are TGTGCCAGCAGTTACTCGGCAGATTCGAACACTGAAGCTTTCTTT. Amino acids: CASSYSADSNTEAFF.